Given below is one T cell receptor (beta chain) in context. The antigen it binds to is not known. No much larger clonotype is one base removed from it; base qualities were not supplied. Via the germline V gene (reference sequence), CDR1 is MNHEY and CDR2 SMNVEV. The CDR3, cysteine through phenylalanine, is 16 amino acids long. Left in the record is the CDR3 DNA by itself, 48 bases read in frame from the first base. The germline ends are 13 bases apart after V is trimmed by 3 bases and J by 2 bases. In the paper's terms, the time point label means: baseline before first vaccination. The vaccinee samples were drawn from two UK trials, COV001 and COV002, one of which was a single-blind randomized controlled phase 2/3 trial testing AZD1222 (ChAdOx1 nCoV-19) in healthy adults. Trial participant PBMC samples were collected at day 0 and day 28 after the second dose for TCRbeta chain sequencing. The data originate from a study of T cell responses to AZD1222 COVID-19 vaccine (dated by TCRdb to the early 2020s). With respect to the entire study: Because spike-specific TCR depth and breadth did not differ between the two schedules, AZD1222 recipients who got a second dose at roughly 4 weeks were pooled with those who got a second dose at roughly 12 weeks. A total of 230 to 250 trial participants underwent TCR sequencing, of whom 200 to 220 had received two doses of AZD1222 and 26 had received two doses of the MenACWY control vaccine. Trial participants were enrolled by age into 18-55, 56-69 and 70-plus year subgroups, with roughly 160, 29 and 62 TCR-sequenced participants respectively.

The study at large found these results: The 56-69-year group was small, and its depth increase did not reach significance, likely because of low power. After two AZD1222 doses, both the breadth and the depth of spike-specific TCRs were significantly higher than at day 0 and than in MenACWY recipients. The whole spike protein was spanned by vaccine-associated CD4 TCRs, and dominant responses were seen in regions 160-218 and 743-854. Because no samples from the day 14 peak response were available, repertoires could be characterized only after the peak T cell response. Nearly half of unique spike-specific TCRs reportedly recognized epitopes outside regions mutated in the B.1.351 and B.1.1.7 variants. Participants were mostly white British and included more females than males, and it was suggested by the authors that clonal diversity may have been underestimated. Conclusions about previously exposed vaccinees were limited because only six or seven AZD1222 recipients were SARS-CoV-2 seropositive at baseline.

The CDR3 regions of human TCRbeta chains were analyzed by immunosequencing. The original pipeline was this. Repertoire TCRs were checked for matches against a reference library of SARS-CoV-2-specific TCRs that had been generated using the MIRA antigen-specificity platform. Breadth was defined as the fraction of unique TCRs that were SARS-CoV-2-associated, and depth was defined as the fraction of total T cells that were SARS-CoV-2-associated. Using the MIRA data, each spike-specific TCR was assigned both to the spike region to which the TCR was reactive and to a CD4 or CD8 class. Log10-transformed breadth and depth values were compared by one-way ANOVA with Sidak's multiple comparisons tests. TCRdb took this table from immuneACCESS and kept in-frame rearrangements with V and J called. Such tables lack part of the clones; where checked against another copy, unresolved V genes explain under half of the gap, and the rest is unexplained. V and J calls and clone size are those listed in that table; D and trimming were worked out from the DNA. The sample includes about 56,000 clones, with over 75% observed a single time. The top ten clones comprise roughly 16% of the sample.

The sequencing here drew on peripheral blood, taken on day 0 of AZD1222 vaccination. The sequence was obtained from an adult in good health. The sequence links TRBV27 to TRBJ1-4, with no D gene named confidently. The sequenced DNA is TGTGCCAGCAGTTTTGGACGTAGCTGGACTAATGAAAAACTGTTTTTT. Translated, it reads CASSFGRSWTNEKLFF.